This T cell receptor (beta chain) was found in a study of T cell repertoires in cytomegalovirus infection. Study information: TCR beta signatures that were public indicated CMV infection and matching HLA type.

Trimming left V 5 bases short and J 0 bases short, with 17 bases between. The germline CDR1 and CDR2 sequences are MNHNY and SVGAGI (reference sequence). The CDR3 has 17 residues. This clonotype was found a few times. One entry per CDR3 protein, called by TCRdb with MiXCR from the reads. The sample lists fewer than 200,000 distinct CDR3 sequences, 15% to 20% occurring once. This chain connects TRBV6-6 to TRBJ2-4, with D unclear. The clonotype was recovered from a human donor in good health (CMV status not recorded). Some clones in this sample may be carry-over from other donors' samples. The sequencing input was PBMCs. CDR3 residues: CASSPQRNRLAKNIQYF. The DNA of the CDR3 is TGTGCCAGCAGTCCCCAACGAAATAGACTAGCCAAAAACATTCAGTACTTC.